This paragraph reports one TCR beta chain. Its cognate antigen is unknown. This sample stems from a study of T cells after yellow fever vaccination. Study at large: Each low-cell-number fraction was prepared by means of SMART-Seq v4 Ultra Low Input. Findings and limits, study-wide: Clones that expanded after primary vaccination mostly reappeared after the booster (96% CD4, about 89% CD8). Across the CD4 and CD8 compartments, a small share of clonotypes was present in both.

One entry per CDR3 protein, called by TCRdb with MiXCR from the 5' RACE reads. The data hold fewer than 450,000 distinct CDR3 sequences, with under 14% observed a single time. The CDR3 has 17 residues. The ends were cut back, 3 bases at V and 3 bases at J, with 18 bases in the middle. This chain links TRBV12-3 or TRBV12-4 with TRBJ1-5; D ambiguous. The material sequenced was PBMCs, taken on the day of the first yellow fever vaccination. The sequence was obtained from a young man who received the YFV17D yellow fever vaccine. The CDR3 spells CASSLATGRIVNQPQHF. CDR3 nucleotides: TGTGCCAGCAGTTTGGCGACCGGGCGGATAGTCAATCAGCCCCAGCATTTT.